Described below is a single TCR beta chain sequence and its context. The assay was immunoSEQ multiplex PCR, and TCRdb's table has in-frame clones only and misses some. The table has about 110,000 clones, approximately 90% seen once. Looked up from germline, CDR1 is MGHRA and CDR2 is YSYEKL. The V gene lost 0 bases and the J gene lost 10 bases, with 16 bases spanning the gap. The CDR3 length is 16 residues. The data derive from a study of T cell changes during pregnancy in multiple sclerosis. The chain couples TRBV4-1 to TRBJ1-6; tentative D call: TRBD1 (5 bases). The specimen comprised peripheral blood, sampled after pregnancy. This TCR derives from a female donor with multiple sclerosis, enrolled in a pregnancy study. The CDR3 sequence is CASSQDGTARESPLHF. CDR3 bases: TGCGCCAGCAGCCAAGATGGGACGGCTCGGGAGTCACCCCTCCACTTT.